Presented here are 31 T cell receptor beta chains from one specimen sequenced in a study of identical twins. TCRdb re-called the 5' RACE reads with MiXCR, one entry per CDR3 protein. The sample comprises 200,000 to 300,000 distinct CDR3 sequences, about 11% of which are singletons, and less than 12% rests with the top ten. Sequenced input: memory T cells sorted from blood. These receptors originate from a man aged 50 or older in good health.

This clonotype turned up a few times. This chain joins TRBV27 and TRBJ2-7; the match to TRBD1 covers 7 bases. With 5 bases clipped from V and 1 base from J, the junction kept 11 bases outside the gene matches. The V gene's germline CDR1 is MNHEY and CDR2 SMNVEV (reference sequence). The CDR3 runs 16 residues. This chain's CDR3 is CASSPSRGTVSYEQYF. Here the CDR3 DNA reads TGTGCCAGCAGTCCCAGCCGAGGGACAGTATCCTACGAGCAGTACTTC.

The rearrangement joins TRBV6-2 or TRBV6-3 to TRBJ2-7; D is undetermined. The V gene lost 4 bases and the J gene lost 9 bases, with 10 bases spanning the gap. CDR3 size: 11 residues. CDR1 is MNHEY and CDR2 is SVGEGT in the germline V gene. CDR3 coding DNA: TGTGCCAGCAGTTTGGCCGGGTTGCAGTACTTC. Its protein product is CASSLAGLQYF.

This clonotype was found many times. The chain uses TRBV27 and TRBJ2-7; no firm D call. Germline CDR1 MNHEY, CDR2 SMNVEV (reference sequence). V lost 2 bases and J 7 bases, leaving 12 bases between the germline ends. CDR3 length equals 13 residues. The CDR3: CASSLRPVGEQYF. CDR3 DNA: TGTGCCAGCAGTTTAAGGCCCGTTGGTGAGCAGTACTTC.

This clonotype appeared a few times. V is TRBV3-1 and J is TRBJ2-7, with 7 bases aligning to TRBD2. V trimming: 5 bases; J trimming: 1 base; junction bases outside the gene matches: 11. The germline CDR1 and CDR2 sequences are LGHDT and YNNKEL (reference sequence). The CDR3 consists of 16 residues. DNA for the CDR3: TGTGCCAGCAGCTTTGAGAGAGGTAGCGGGTCCTACGAGCAGTACTTC. It translates to CASSFERGSGSYEQYF.

This clonotype showed up just a few times. V is TRBV7-9 and J is TRBJ2-1; D not certain. Germline V gives CDR1 SEHNR, CDR2 FQNEAQ (reference sequence). The CDR3 covers 11 residues. With 3 bases removed from V and 8 bases from J, the gap between germline ends came to 5 bases. The CDR3, as DNA: TGTGCCAGCAGCTTTGGGGATGAGCAGTTCTTC. Translated, it gives CASSFGDEQFF.

In this sample, this clonotype turned up a few times. The rearrangement links TRBV18 to TRBJ2-7; 7 positions match TRBD1. The V gene's germline CDR1 is KGHSH and CDR2 LQKENI. The CDR3 extends over 15 amino acids. V shed 6 bases and J 1 base; nucleotides not matched to a gene: 9. The CDR3 DNA reads as TGTGCCAGCTCCATGGGACAGCAGTCTTCCTACGAGCAGTACTTC. Translation gives CASSMGQQSSYEQYF. Full variable domain (missing parts from reference TRBV18 and TRBJ2-7): NAGVMQNPRHLVRRRGQEARLRCSPMKGHSHVYWYRQLPEEGLKFMVYLQKENIIDESGMPKERFSAEFPKEGPSILRIQQVVRGDSAAYFCASSMGQQSSYEQYFGPGTRLTVT.

This clonotype was seen at least ten times. The V call is TRBV7-9, the J call TRBJ2-3; TRBD1 might be the D (6 bases). This CDR3 has 14 amino acids. V was trimmed by 0 bases and J by 2 bases, leaving 6 bases between them. Germline V gene sequence: CDR1 SEHNR, CDR2 FQNEAQ (reference sequence). The CDR3 bases are TGTGCCAGCAGCTTAGCGGGGGCCACAGATACGCAGTATTTT. Its protein product is CASSLAGATDTQYF. The full variable domain, in which reference TRBV7-9 and TRBJ2-3 provide the parts outside the CDR3, is DTGVSQNPRHKITKRGQNVTFRCDPISEHNRLYWYRQTLGQGPEFLTYFQNEAQLEKSRLLSDRFSAERPKGSFSTLEIQRTEQGDSAMYLCASSLAGATDTQYFGPGTRLTVL.

In its sample, this clonotype was seen many times. This chain joins TRBV12-3 or TRBV12-4 and TRBJ2-7, with D maybe TRBD2 (5 bases). The CDR3 has 13 residues. Trimming took off 6 bases at V and 0 bases at J, with 9 bases between the two ends. DNA of the CDR3: TGTGCCAGCAGCCCCAGCGGCTCCTACGAGCAGTACTTC. Translating gives CASSPSGSYEQYF.

This clonotype came up many times. The gene calls are TRBV6-1 and TRBJ2-1; maybe TRBD1 (5 bases). V lost 2 bases, J lost 3 bases, and 14 bases lay in between. The CDR3 consists of 16 residues. Germline V gives CDR1 MNHNS, CDR2 SASEGT. CDR3 loop: CASSERGGAIYNEQFF. CDR3 nucleotide sequence: TGTGCCAGCAGTGAAAGAGGTGGGGCGATCTACAATGAGCAGTTCTTC.

The chain carries TRBV10-3 and TRBJ2-2; the D gene is possibly TRBD2 (6 bases). Looked up from germline, CDR1 is ENHRY and CDR2 is SYGVKD. The V end lost 7 bases, the J end lost 4 bases, and 10 bases lay between the germline ends. The CDR3 is 13 residues long. CDR3: CAITSGVTGELFF. In nucleotides, the CDR3 is TGTGCCATCACCTCGGGAGTCACCGGGGAGCTGTTTTTT.

In its sample, this clonotype was seen many times. The chain couples TRBV20-1 to TRBJ2-2, with 9 bases that match TRBD2. The CDR3 is 16 amino acids. After removal of 0 bases from V and 4 bases from J, the junction contained 6 bases not matched to a gene. Germline V gene data show CDR1 as DFQATT and CDR2 as SNEGSKA (reference sequence). In DNA form, the CDR3 reads TGCAGTGCTAGAGATGGAGTAGCGGGGGCCACCGGGGAGCTGTTTTTT. It encodes CSARDGVAGATGELFF.

The table lists this clonotype with a few counts. The rearrangement joins TRBV4-3 to TRBJ1-2, with a tentative D call TRBD1 (6 bases). Germline CDR1 and CDR2: LGHNA and YSLEER. Trimming cost V 0 bases and J 3 bases, with 11 bases left between them. The CDR3 is made up of 15 amino acids. CDR3 nucleotides: TGCGCCAGCAGCCAAGATGTTGGGGGCTACTATGGCTACACCTTC. Encoded protein: CASSQDVGGYYGYTF.

This clonotype was counted many times. CDR3 sequence (DNA): TGTGCCAGCAGCCAAGATCGGGGGGCCGAGACCCAGTACTTC. The encoded protein is CASSQDRGAETQYF. The chain couples TRBV4-2 to TRBJ2-5; D is perhaps TRBD2 (7 bases). V was trimmed by 0 bases and J by 5 bases, leaving 10 bases between them. Germline CDR1 LGHNA, CDR2 YNFKEQ. This CDR3 has 14 amino acids.

J is TRBJ2-1 and V is TRBV2, with 8 bases aligning to TRBD2. The CDR3 loop spans 21 amino acids. Germline CDR1 is SNHLY and CDR2 is FYNNEI. V was clipped by 6 bases and J by 5 bases; unmatched bases: 27. CDR3 sequence reads: CASRRGRGTTQGGRLNNEQFF. CDR3 in DNA: TGTGCCAGCAGGCGGGGCAGGGGAACGACCCAAGGCGGGAGGCTAAACAATGAGCAGTTCTTC.

This clonotype was found a few times. This chain joins TRBV2 and TRBJ2-3, with D perhaps TRBD2 (5 bases). The CDR3 runs to 15 residues. Germline V gives CDR1 SNHLY, CDR2 FYNNEI. V gave up 8 bases and J gave up 2 bases, with 17 bases separating them. CDR3 loop: CASAGGRPFTDTQYF. DNA of the CDR3: TGTGCCAGCGCCGGCGGGCGCCCCTTCACAGATACGCAGTATTTT.

This clonotype has a handful of counts. The rearrangement joins TRBV3-1 to TRBJ1-3; D is perhaps TRBD1 (5 bases). V lost 1 base and J 0 bases, leaving 10 bases between the germline ends. Germline V gives CDR1 LGHDT, CDR2 YNNKEL (reference sequence). This CDR3 is built from 16 residues. CDR3 sequence: CASSQAGGPSGNTIYF. In DNA, the CDR3 is TGTGCCAGCAGCCAAGCGGGGGGACCCTCTGGAAACACCATATATTTT.

Only a few counts were recorded for this clonotype. The V and J genes are TRBV3-1 and TRBJ1-1; perhaps TRBD1 as D (5 bases). The V end was cut by 6 bases, the J end by 8 bases, with 13 bases between. Looked up from germline, CDR1 is LGHDT and CDR2 is YNNKEL (reference sequence). CDR3 length equals 12 residues. The CDR3, as DNA: TGTGCCAGCAGTAAAGACAGTCCCGAAGCTTTCTTT. Amino acids: CASSKDSPEAFF.

The chain carries TRBV6-5 and TRBJ2-7, with 7 bases matching TRBD1. Germline trimming cut 0 bases from V and 0 bases from J; bases unmatched to any gene: 5. The length of the CDR3 is 16 residues. CDR1 and CDR2 from the germline V gene are MNHEY and SVGAGI. CDR3 nucleotide sequence: TGTGCCAGCAGTTACTCGCTCCAGGGGGACTCCTACGAGCAGTACTTC. Translated: CASSYSLQGDSYEQYF.

The chain carries TRBV20-1 and TRBJ2-5; 16 nucleotides align to TRBD2. This CDR3 is built from 17 residues. With 3 bases clipped from V and 4 bases from J, the junction kept 8 bases outside the gene matches. CDR1 and CDR2 (germline): DFQATT, SNEGSKA (reference sequence). For the CDR3, the DNA is TGCAGTGCTAGGGGGACTAGCGGGGGGGCTATCTCAGAGACCCAGTACTTC. It is translated as CSARGTSGGAISETQYF.

The CDR3 reads CASSSDWPLGYGYTF. DNA for the CDR3: TGTGCCAGCAGCTCCGATTGGCCCTTGGGCTATGGCTACACCTTC. The chain has TRBV7-4 and TRBJ1-2; the D is unclear. Germline V gives CDR1 SGHVT, CDR2 SQSDAQ. The germline V and J ends were trimmed by 4 bases and 4 bases, with 16 bases remaining between them. CDR3 length: 15 amino acids. Variable domain in full (rest from reference TRBV7-4 and TRBJ1-2): GAGVSQSPRYKVAKRGRDVALRCDSISGHVTLYWYRQTLGQGSEVLTYSQSDAQRDKSGRPSGRFSAERPERSVSTLKIQRTEQGDSAVYLCASSSDWPLGYGYTFGSGTRLTVV.

Ten or more counts support this clonotype. This chain connects TRBV2 to TRBJ2-2, with 8 bases matching TRBD1. The CDR3 consists of 14 residues. Trimming cost V 2 bases and J 6 bases; bases outside gene matches: 2. Germline V CDR1 and CDR2: SNHLY, FYNNEI. CDR3 DNA sequence: TGTGCCAGCAGTGAACAGGGGGCGTCCGGGGAGCTGTTTTTT. Its protein is CASSEQGASGELFF.

This clonotype was picked up a small number of times. The V call is TRBV7-3, the J call TRBJ1-1, with TRBD1 matching over 7 bases. From germline, CDR1 is SGHTA and CDR2 FQGTGA. Trimming at V came to 2 bases and at J to 7 bases, leaving 10 bases not matched to a gene. This CDR3 contains 15 residues. The CDR3 DNA is TGTGCCAGCAGCTTACGAGGGGGCGACTCACTTGAAGCTTTCTTT. It translates to CASSLRGGDSLEAFF. Supplemented by reference TRBV7-3 and TRBJ1-1, the full variable domain reads GAGVSQTPSNKVTEKGKYVELRCDPISGHTALYWYRQSLGQGPEFLIYFQGTGAADDSGLPNDRFFAVRPEGSVSTLKIQRTERGDSAVYLCASSLRGGDSLEAFFGQGTRLTVV.

The genes are TRBV12-3 or TRBV12-4 and TRBJ2-3; D gene unclear. Trimming took 2 bases from V and 5 from J, leaving 5 bases between them. CDR3 length equals 12 residues. CDR3 sequence reads: CASSLWGDTQYF. The CDR3 DNA sequence: TGTGCCAGCAGTTTATGGGGAGATACGCAGTATTTT.

The genes are TRBV6-2 or TRBV6-3 and TRBJ2-7; D may match TRBD1 or TRBD2 (6 bases each). The CDR3 runs 13 residues. The germline V and J ends were trimmed by 7 bases and 2 bases, with 12 bases remaining between them. Looked up from germline, CDR1 is MNHEY and CDR2 is SVGEGT. In DNA form, the CDR3 reads TGTGCCAGCACGACGGGGGCGGCCTACGAGCAGTACTTC. It specifies CASTTGAAYEQYF.

This clonotype has a handful of counts. The chain carries TRBV28 and TRBJ1-1; D is undetermined. Germline V gene sequence: CDR1 MDHEN, CDR2 SYDVKM. V lost 7 bases to trimming and J lost 1 base, with 13 bases between them. The CDR3 is 14 amino acids. The CDR3 protein is CASTLTGKNTEAFF. In nucleotides, the CDR3 is TGTGCCAGCACTCTGACTGGAAAGAACACTGAAGCTTTCTTT.

In regard to this clonotype: Likely a read error: the CDR3 ends without its conserved phenylalanine or tryptophan. This chain links TRBV20-1 with TRBJ1-4; 7 bases fit TRBD1. CDR3 size: 15 residues. Trimming took 5 bases from V and 5 from J; bases not matched to a gene: 11. Germline CDR1 DFQATT, CDR2 SNEGSKA (reference sequence). This CDR3 reads CSAYKPGQLNEKLFS. In nucleotides, the CDR3 is TGCAGTGCTTATAAGCCGGGACAGTTAAATGAAAAACTGTTTTCT.

The chain recombines TRBV12-3 or TRBV12-4 with TRBJ2-7; possible D gene TRBD1, 6 bases. Between the trimmed V and J ends, which lost 4 bases and 3 bases, there was a span of 16 bases. This CDR3 region has 15 residues. The chain's CDR3 is CASSSSGTNFYEQYF. Here the CDR3 DNA reads TGTGCCAGCAGTTCCTCCGGGACAAATTTCTACGAGCAGTACTTC.

This clonotype has ten or more counts. The chain carries TRBV7-2 and TRBJ2-2; D gene unclear. The germline V gene has CDR1 SGHTA and CDR2 FQGNSA. Trimming pared 0 bases from V and 9 bases from J, leaving 5 bases between. This CDR3 contains 12 residues. CDR3 region: CASSLASRELFF. CDR3 nucleotides: TGTGCCAGCAGCTTAGCTAGCAGGGAGCTGTTTTTT. The whole variable domain, remainder taken from reference TRBV7-2 and TRBJ2-2, is GAGVSQSPSNKVTEKGKDVELRCDPISGHTALYWYRQSLGQGLEFLIYFQGNSAPDKSGLPSDRFSAERTGGSVSTLTIQRTQQEDSAVYLCASSLASRELFFGEGSRLTVL.

This clonotype turned up a few times. This chain uses TRBV20-1 with TRBJ1-5; D call uncertain. Per the germline V gene, CDR1 is DFQATT and CDR2 is SNEGSKA (reference sequence). V was clipped by 0 bases and J by 2 bases, with 11 bases between them. This CDR3 is built from 15 residues. The CDR3 spells CSARDPRRGNQPQHF. DNA for the CDR3: TGCAGTGCTAGAGACCCCAGGAGGGGCAATCAGCCCCAGCATTTT.

With respect to this clonotype: Sequence at one end of the junction differs from germline and may be a read error. The chain links TRBV29-1 to TRBJ2-7; D unclear. The CDR3 totals 14 residues. Per germline, CDR1 SQVTM and CDR2 ANQGSEA. The CDR3 DNA is TGCAGCGTTGAAGATCCGCAGGAACTCTACGGGCAGTACTTC. It codes for CSVEDPQELYGQYF.

This clonotype was recorded once. J is TRBJ2-7 and V is TRBV4-3; 9 positions agree with TRBD2. There are 15 residues in the CDR3. The V gene's germline CDR1 is LGHNA and CDR2 YSLEER. The V and J ends lost 0 bases and 3 bases, in that order; junction bases with no gene match: 3. The CDR3 sequence is CASSQDLTSGYEQYF. The CDR3 DNA sequence: TGCGCCAGCAGCCAAGATCTGACTAGCGGCTACGAGCAGTACTTC.